This is a list of T cell receptor beta chains from one sample in a study of blood T cell repertoires in COVID-19. Here immunoSEQ multiplex PCR was the method, and the copy in TCRdb shows in-frame clones only, minus some. The data show approximately 200,000 clones, roughly four fifths seen once. Sequencing used peripheral blood. Receptors were obtained from a woman aged 60-75 years with acute or convalescent COVID-19. CDR3s include the opening cysteine and the closing phenylalanine or tryptophan. Each record gives: J gene, D gene, clone size, V gene, CDR3 DNA, CDR3 protein. The D gene is left open where the match is weak. Part of the rows lack a size; the others show once, few, many or a class for expanded clones.

TRBJ1-1 - - TRBV20-1 TGCAGTGCTAGTAGACATACTGAAGCTTTCTTT CSASRHTEAFF
TRBJ1-2 TRBD1 - TRBV6-5 TGTGCCAGCAGTTCCGGACAGGGGGCCTCTGGCTACACCTTC CASSSGQGASGYTF
TRBJ1-2 TRBD1 - TRBV5-1 TGCGCCAGCAGCTTGGTCGGAGGGACAGGGGACTATGGCTACACCTTC CASSLVGGTGDYGYTF
TRBJ2-1 - - TRBV5-8 TGTGCCAGCAGCCAGCAGGTTGTACCCCCGTTCTTC CASSQQVVPPFF
TRBJ1-3 - - TRBV29-1 TGCAGCGTTGGGACTCTCTCTGGAAACACCATATATTTT CSVGTLSGNTIYF
TRBJ2-5 - - TRBV30 TGTGCCTGGAGTGTAAGGGGGAATCAAGAGACCCAGTACTTC CAWSVRGNQETQYF
TRBJ1-6 TRBD1 few TRBV5-1 TGCGCCAGCAGCAAAGACAGGGATTATTCACCCCTCCACTTT CASSKDRDYSPLHF
TRBJ1-2 - few TRBV3-1/TRBV3-2 TGTGCCAGCAGCCCGGGGATCGAGGGCTACACCTTC CASSPGIEGYTF
TRBJ1-2 - - TRBV28 TGTGCCAGCAGTTTTGGGGGCGTAGGGAACGGTGGCTACACCTTC CASSFGGVGNGGYTF
TRBJ1-3 - - TRBV9 TGTGCCAGCAGCGCCCGGGTATCTGGAAACACCATATATTTT CASSARVSGNTIYF
TRBJ1-2 - - TRBV6-2/TRBV6-3 TGTGCCAGCAGTTACGCCAGGGGTGGCGGCTACACCTTC CASSYARGGGYTF
TRBJ2-2 TRBD2 - TRBV27 TGTGCCAGCAGAACCGCCGGGACTAGCGGGGGCACCGGGGAGCTGTTTTTT CASRTAGTSGGTGELFF
TRBJ1-5 - - TRBV6-6 TGTGCCAGCAGTTACGGCAGTCATCAGCCCCAGCATTTT CASSYGSHQPQHF
TRBJ1-6 - - TRBV2 TGTGCCAGCAGTGCGGGGGGACACTCACCCCTCCACTTT CASSAGGHSPLHF
TRBJ1-1 - many TRBV14 TGTGCCAGCAGCCAAGTCTCTTCAGGGAGGACTGAAGCTTTCTTT CASSQVSSGRTEAFF
TRBJ1-2 TRBD1 - TRBV20-1 TGCAGTGCTAGTCAGGGGGCGGTTGGCTACACCTTC CSASQGAVGYTF
TRBJ2-4 - - TRBV2 TGTGCCAGCGGGCTCATAGCCAAAAACATTCAGTACTTC CASGLIAKNIQYF
TRBJ1-6 - - TRBV9 TGTGCCAGCAGCGTCGAGGGAGGGTCACCCCTCCACTTT CASSVEGGSPLHF
TRBJ1-4 - - TRBV4-2 TGTGCCAGCAGCCAAGAACGACTCAGATTTAATGAAAAACTGTTTTTT CASSQERLRFNEKLFF
TRBJ1-1 TRBD1 once TRBV9 TGTGCCAGCAGCGTAGATGGGACAGGGGGGTCCAACACTGAAGCTTTCTTT CASSVDGTGGSNTEAFF
TRBJ1-3 - - TRBV7-9 TGTGCCAGCAGCCCATACGGCAGGGCGGACTCTGGAAACACCATATATTTT CASSPYGRADSGNTIYF
TRBJ1-1 - once TRBV9 TGTGCCAGCAGCGTAGATGCCAGCGTGAACACTGAAGCTTTCTTT CASSVDASVNTEAFF
TRBJ2-3 TRBD2 - TRBV11-2 TGTGCCAGCAGCTTATCTCATCGGGGGGGGAGCACAGATACGCAGTATTTT CASSLSHRGGSTDTQYF
TRBJ1-2 - - TRBV5-1 TGCGCCAGCGCGGGGAACTATGGCTACACCTTC CASAGNYGYTF
TRBJ2-4 - - TRBV6-5 TGTGCCAGCTCGGTCACCTTAGCCAAAAACATTCAGTACTTC CASSVTLAKNIQYF
TRBJ1-2 TRBD1 medium-sized TRBV6-5 TGTGCCAGCAGTTACCTCCGGACAGGCCTCTATGGCTACACCTTC CASSYLRTGLYGYTF
TRBJ1-2 - - TRBV27 TGTGCCAGCAGTTTATCCGTACCCCATAGCTATGGCTACACCTTC CASSLSVPHSYGYTF
TRBJ1-6 TRBD1 - TRBV3-1/TRBV3-2 TGTGCCAGCAGTCAAAGACAGGGTATCGCCGGTAATTCACCCCTCCACTTT CASSQRQGIAGNSPLHF
TRBJ2-3 TRBD2 - TRBV20-1 TGCAGTGCTAGTAGTCTAGCGGGGGGGCAAACAGATACGCAGTATTTT CSASSLAGGQTDTQYF
TRBJ2-7 - - TRBV18 TGTGCCAGCTCACCCGGACTCTACGAGCAGTACTTC CASSPGLYEQYF
TRBJ1-1 TRBD1 - TRBV7-8 TGTGCCAGCAGTCCTGGGACAGGGCGCACTGAAGCTTTCTTT CASSPGTGRTEAFF